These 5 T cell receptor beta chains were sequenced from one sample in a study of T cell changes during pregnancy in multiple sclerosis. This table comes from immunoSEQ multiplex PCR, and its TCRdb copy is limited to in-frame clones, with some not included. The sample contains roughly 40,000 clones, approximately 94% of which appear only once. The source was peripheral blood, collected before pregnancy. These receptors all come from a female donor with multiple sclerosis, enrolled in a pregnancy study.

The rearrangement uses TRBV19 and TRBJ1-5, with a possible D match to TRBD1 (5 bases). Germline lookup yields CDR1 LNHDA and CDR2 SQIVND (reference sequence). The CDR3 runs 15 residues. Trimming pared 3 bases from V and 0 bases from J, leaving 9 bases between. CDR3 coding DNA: TGTGCCAGTAGTATTGTGACAGATAGCAATCAGCCCCAGCATTTT. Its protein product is CASSIVTDSNQPQHF.

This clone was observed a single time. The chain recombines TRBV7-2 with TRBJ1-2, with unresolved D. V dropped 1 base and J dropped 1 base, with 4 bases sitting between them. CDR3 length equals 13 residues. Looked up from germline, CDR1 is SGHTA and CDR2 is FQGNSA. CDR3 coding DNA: TGTGCCAGCAGCTTAGGAGTTAACTATGGCTACACCTTC. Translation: CASSLGVNYGYTF.

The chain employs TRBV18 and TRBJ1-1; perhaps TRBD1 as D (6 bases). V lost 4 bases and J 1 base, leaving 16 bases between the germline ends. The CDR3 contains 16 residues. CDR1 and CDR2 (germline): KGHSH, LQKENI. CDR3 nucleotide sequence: TGTGCCAGCTCACAAGACCCAACAGGGTGGAACACTGAAGCTTTCTTT. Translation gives CASSQDPTGWNTEAFF.

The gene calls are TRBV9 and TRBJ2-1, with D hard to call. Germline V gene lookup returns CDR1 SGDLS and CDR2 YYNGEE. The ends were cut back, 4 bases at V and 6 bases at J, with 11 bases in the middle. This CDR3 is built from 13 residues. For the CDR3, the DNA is TGTGCCAGCAGCTTCGGCGGAATCAATGAGCAGTTCTTC. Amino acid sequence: CASSFGGINEQFF. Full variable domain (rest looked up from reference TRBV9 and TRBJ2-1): DSGVTQTPKHLITATGQRVTLRCSPRSGDLSVYWYQQSLDQGLQFLIQYYNGEERAKGNILERFSAQQFPDLHSELNLSSLELGDSALYFCASSFGGINEQFFGPGTRLTVL.

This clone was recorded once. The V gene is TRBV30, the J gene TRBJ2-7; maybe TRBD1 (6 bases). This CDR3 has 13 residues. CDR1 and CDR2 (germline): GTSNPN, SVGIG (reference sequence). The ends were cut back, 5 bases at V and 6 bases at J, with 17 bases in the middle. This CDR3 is CAWEGFRGREQYF. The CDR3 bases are TGTGCCTGGGAGGGATTCAGGGGTCGCGAGCAGTACTTC.